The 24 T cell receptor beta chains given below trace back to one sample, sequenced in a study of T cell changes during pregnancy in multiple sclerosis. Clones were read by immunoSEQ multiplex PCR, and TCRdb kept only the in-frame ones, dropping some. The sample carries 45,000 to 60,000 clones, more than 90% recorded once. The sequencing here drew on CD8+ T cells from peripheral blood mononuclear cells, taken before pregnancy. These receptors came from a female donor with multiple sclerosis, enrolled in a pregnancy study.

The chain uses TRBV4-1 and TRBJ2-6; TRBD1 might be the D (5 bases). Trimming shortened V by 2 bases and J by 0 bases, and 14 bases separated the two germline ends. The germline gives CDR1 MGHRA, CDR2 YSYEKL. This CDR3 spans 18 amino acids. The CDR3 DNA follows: TGCGCCAGCAGCCAATACCAGGGCCGGCTCTCTGGGGCCAACGTCCTGACTTTC. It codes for CASSQYQGRLSGANVLTF.

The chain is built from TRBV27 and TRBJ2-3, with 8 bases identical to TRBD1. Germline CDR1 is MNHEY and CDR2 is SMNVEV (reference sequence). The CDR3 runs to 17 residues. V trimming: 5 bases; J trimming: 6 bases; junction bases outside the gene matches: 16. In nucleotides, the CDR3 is TGTGCCAGCAGTCCGGGGACAGGCCTTTCCCTCGGGGATACGCAGTATTTT. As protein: CASSPGTGLSLGDTQYF.

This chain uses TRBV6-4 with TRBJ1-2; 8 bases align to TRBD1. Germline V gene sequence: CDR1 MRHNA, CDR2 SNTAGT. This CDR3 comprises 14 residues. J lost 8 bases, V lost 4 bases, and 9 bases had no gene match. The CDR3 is CASSVTGTGDGYTF. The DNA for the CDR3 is TGTGCCAGCAGTGTAACCGGGACAGGAGACGGCTACACCTTC.

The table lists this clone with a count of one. Here the CDR3 reads CASSIDVGGNTIYF. The CDR3 bases are TGTGCCAGTAGTATAGATGTCGGGGGAAACACCATATATTTT. The chain uses TRBV19 and TRBJ1-3; D is undetermined. Per germline, CDR1 LNHDA and CDR2 SQIVND (reference sequence). Deletions cut 0 bases from V and 4 bases from J, with 7 bases between. CDR3 size: 14 residues.

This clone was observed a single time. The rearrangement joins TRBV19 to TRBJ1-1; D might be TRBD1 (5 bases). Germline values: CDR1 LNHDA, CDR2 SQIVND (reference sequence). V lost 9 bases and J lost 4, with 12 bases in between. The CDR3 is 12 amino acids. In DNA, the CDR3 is TGTGCCAGCGCTTGGGGGGGCACTGAAGCTTTCTTT. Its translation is CASAWGGTEAFF.

CDR3 in amino acids: CASSPPGGNEQFF. CDR3 DNA sequence: TGTGCCAGCAGCCCTCCGGGGGGCAATGAGCAGTTCTTC. J is TRBJ2-1 and V is TRBV7-9; 7 nucleotides agree with TRBD2. Looked up from germline, CDR1 is SEHNR and CDR2 is FQNEAQ (reference sequence). CDR3 length equals 13 residues. J lost 6 bases, V lost 5 bases, and 4 bases had no gene match. The whole variable domain, filled in from reference TRBV7-9 and TRBJ2-1, reads DTGVSQNPRHKITKRGQNVTFRCDPISEHNRLYWYRQTLGQGPEFLTYFQNEAQLEKSRLLSDRFSAERPKGSFSTLEIQRTEQGDSAMYLCASSPPGGNEQFFGPGTRLTVL.

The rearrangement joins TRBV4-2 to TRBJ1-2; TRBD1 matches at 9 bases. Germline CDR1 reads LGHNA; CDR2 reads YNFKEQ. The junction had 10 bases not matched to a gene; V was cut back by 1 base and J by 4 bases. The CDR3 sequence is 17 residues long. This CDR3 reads CASSQAPGQGLFYGYTF. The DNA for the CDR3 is TGTGCCAGCAGCCAAGCACCGGGACAGGGACTTTTCTATGGCTACACCTTC.

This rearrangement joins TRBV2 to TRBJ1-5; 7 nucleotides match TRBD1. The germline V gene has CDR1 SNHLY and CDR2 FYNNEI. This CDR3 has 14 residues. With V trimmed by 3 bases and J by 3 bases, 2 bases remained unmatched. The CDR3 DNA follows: TGTGCCAGCAGTGAGGGACAGATCAATCAGCCCCAGCATTTT. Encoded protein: CASSEGQINQPQHF.

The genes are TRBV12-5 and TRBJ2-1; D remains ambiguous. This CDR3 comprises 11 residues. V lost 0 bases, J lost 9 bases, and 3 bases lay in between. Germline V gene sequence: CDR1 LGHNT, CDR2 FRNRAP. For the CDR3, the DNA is TGTGCTAGTGGTTTGGTACTTGAGCAGTTCTTC. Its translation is CASGLVLEQFF.

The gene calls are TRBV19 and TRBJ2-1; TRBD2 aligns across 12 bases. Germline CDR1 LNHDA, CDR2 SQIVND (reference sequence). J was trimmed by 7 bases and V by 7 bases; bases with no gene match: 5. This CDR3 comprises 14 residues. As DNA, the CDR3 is TGTGCCAGTAACCTAGCGGGGGGGCCGAATGAGCAGTTCTTC. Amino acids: CASNLAGGPNEQFF. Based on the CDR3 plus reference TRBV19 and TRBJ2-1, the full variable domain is DGGITQSPKYLFRKEGQNVTLSCEQNLNHDAMYWYRQDPGQGLRLIYYSQIVNDFQKGDIAEGYSVSREKKESFPLTVTSAQKNPTAFYLCASNLAGGPNEQFFGPGTRLTVL.

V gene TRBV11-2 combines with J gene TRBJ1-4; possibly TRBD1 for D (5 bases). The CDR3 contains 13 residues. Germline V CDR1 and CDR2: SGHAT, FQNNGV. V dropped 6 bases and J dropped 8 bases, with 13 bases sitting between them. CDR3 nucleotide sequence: TGTGCCAGCAGAAGCAGCCCAGGGGAAAAACTGTTTTTT. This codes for CASRSSPGEKLFF.

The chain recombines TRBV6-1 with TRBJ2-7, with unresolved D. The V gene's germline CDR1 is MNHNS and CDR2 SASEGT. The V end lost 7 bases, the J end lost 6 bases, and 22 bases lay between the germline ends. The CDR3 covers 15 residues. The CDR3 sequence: CASTLPPSARSEQYF. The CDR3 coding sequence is TGTGCCAGCACCCTACCCCCATCGGCTCGGAGCGAGCAGTACTTC.

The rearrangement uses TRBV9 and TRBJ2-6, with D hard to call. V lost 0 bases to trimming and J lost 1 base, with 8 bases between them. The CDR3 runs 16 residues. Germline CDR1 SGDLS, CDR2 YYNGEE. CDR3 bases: TGTGCCAGCAGCGTAGCTTCAGCGTCTGGGGCCAACGTCCTGACTTTC. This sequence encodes CASSVASASGANVLTF.

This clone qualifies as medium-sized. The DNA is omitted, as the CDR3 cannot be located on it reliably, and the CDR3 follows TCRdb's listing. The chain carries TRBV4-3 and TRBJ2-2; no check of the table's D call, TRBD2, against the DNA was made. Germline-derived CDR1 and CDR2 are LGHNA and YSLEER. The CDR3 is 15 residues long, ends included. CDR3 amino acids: CASSQDGFGAGELFF.

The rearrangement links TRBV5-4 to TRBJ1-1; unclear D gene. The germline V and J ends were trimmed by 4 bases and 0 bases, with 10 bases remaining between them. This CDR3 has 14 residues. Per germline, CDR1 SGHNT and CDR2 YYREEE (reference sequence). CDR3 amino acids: CASSVRGLNTEAFF. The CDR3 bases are TGTGCCAGCAGCGTGCGAGGATTGAACACTGAAGCTTTCTTT. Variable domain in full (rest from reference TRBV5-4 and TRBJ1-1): ETGVTQSPTHLIKTRGQQVTLRCSSQSGHNTVSWYQQALGQGPQFIFQYYREEENGRGNFPPRFSGLQFPNYSSELNVNALELDDSALYLCASSVRGLNTEAFFGQGTRLTVV.

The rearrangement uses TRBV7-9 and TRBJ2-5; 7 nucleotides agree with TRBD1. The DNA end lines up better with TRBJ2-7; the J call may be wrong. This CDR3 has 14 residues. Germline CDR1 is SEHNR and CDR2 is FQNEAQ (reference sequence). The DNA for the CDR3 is TGTGCCAGCAGCTCCCGGGACAGCAGAGACGAGCAGTACTTC. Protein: CASSSRDSRDEQYF.

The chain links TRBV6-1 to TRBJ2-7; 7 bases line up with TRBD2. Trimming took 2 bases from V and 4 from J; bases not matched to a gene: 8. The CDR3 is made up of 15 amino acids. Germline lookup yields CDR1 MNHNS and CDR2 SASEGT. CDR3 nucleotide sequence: TGTGCCAGCAGTGAAAATCCGGGGGGTACTTACGAGCAGTACTTC. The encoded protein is CASSENPGGTYEQYF.

CDR3 amino acids: CASSQDHLWDRGGETQYF. The CDR3 coding sequence is TGCGCCAGCAGCCAAGATCACCTCTGGGATCGTGGGGGGGAGACCCAGTACTTC. This chain joins TRBV4-3 and TRBJ2-5; a possible D gene is TRBD2 (6 bases). V was shortened by 0 bases and J by 5 bases, with 22 bases between the two germline ends. CDR1 and CDR2 from the germline V gene are LGHNA and YSLEER. CDR3 length: 18 residues.

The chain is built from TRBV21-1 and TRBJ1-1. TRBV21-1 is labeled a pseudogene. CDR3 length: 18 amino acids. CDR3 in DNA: TGTGCCAGCAGCCCCCGGGAGTGCAGGGCGAAACCTCACTGGGAAGCTTTCTTT. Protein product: CASSPRECRAKPHWEAFF.

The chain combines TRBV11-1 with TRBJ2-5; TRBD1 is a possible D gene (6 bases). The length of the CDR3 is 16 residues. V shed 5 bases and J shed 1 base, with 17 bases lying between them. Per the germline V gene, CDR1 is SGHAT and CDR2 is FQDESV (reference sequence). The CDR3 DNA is TGTGCCAGCAGCCCATCAAAGGGGGTATCCCAAGAGACCCAGTACTTC. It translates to CASSPSKGVSQETQYF.

The DNA of the CDR3 is TGTGCCAGCAGCTCTCCAGGGGGGAAGAATTATAATTCACCCCTCCACTTT. Its protein is CASSSPGGKNYNSPLHF. The chain carries TRBV9 and TRBJ1-6, with 7 bases matching TRBD1. The germline V gene encodes CDR1 SGDLS and CDR2 YYNGEE. After removal of 4 bases from V and 4 bases from J, the junction contained 11 bases not matched to a gene. CDR3 length equals 17 residues.

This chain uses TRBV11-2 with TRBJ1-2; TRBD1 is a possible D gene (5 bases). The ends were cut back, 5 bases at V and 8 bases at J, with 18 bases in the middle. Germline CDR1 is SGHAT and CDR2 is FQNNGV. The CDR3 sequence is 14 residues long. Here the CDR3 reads CASSRNSGREGYTF. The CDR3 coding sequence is TGTGCCAGCAGCCGAAATTCAGGGAGGGAAGGCTACACCTTC.

CDR3 amino acids: CASSALVGNGYTF. The DNA of the CDR3 is TGTGCCAGCAGCGCCCTGGTCGGGAATGGCTACACCTTC. The V and J genes are TRBV9 and TRBJ1-2; D remains ambiguous. CDR3 length: 13 residues. Deletions cut 3 bases from V and 6 bases from J, with 12 bases between. Germline V gene lookup returns CDR1 SGDLS and CDR2 YYNGEE.

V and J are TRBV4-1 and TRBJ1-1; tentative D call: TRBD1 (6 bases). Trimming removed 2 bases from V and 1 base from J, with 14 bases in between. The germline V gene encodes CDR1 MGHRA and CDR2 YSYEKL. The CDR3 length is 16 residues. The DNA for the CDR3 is TGCGCCAGCAGCCAACCCAAGACAGGAGGGAACACTGAAGCTTTCTTT. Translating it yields CASSQPKTGGNTEAFF.